A single sample is the source of the 18 T cell receptor beta chains below, sequenced in a study of control samples from healthy donors and cancer patients. Sequenced by immunoSEQ multiplex PCR; TCRdb stores in-frame clones only, minus some. The sample contains 45,000 to 65,000 clones, more than 70% of which appear only once. Material: PBMCs. These receptors were collected from a man aged 50 or older with head and neck cancer.

The genes are TRBV9 and TRBJ2-2; possibly TRBD1 or TRBD2 for D (6 bases each). CDR1 is SGDLS, CDR2 YYNGEE, per germline. This CDR3 has 15 residues. The V end was cut by 0 bases, the J end by 7 bases, with 13 bases between. This CDR3 reads CASSVDRGGGGELFF. The CDR3 DNA sequence: TGTGCCAGCAGCGTAGATAGAGGAGGGGGCGGGGAGCTGTTTTTT.

This clone was detected once. V and J are TRBV19 and TRBJ1-3, with 8 bases identical to TRBD1. The length of the CDR3 is 15 residues. Germline CDR1 and CDR2: LNHDA and SQIVND (reference sequence). The trim removed 6 bases at V and 2 bases at J, leaving 6 bases unmatched. CDR3 loop: CASREQGAAGNTIYF. DNA of the CDR3: TGTGCCAGTAGGGAGCAGGGGGCTGCTGGAAACACCATATATTTT.

This clone came up once. V is TRBV28 and J is TRBJ2-7; perhaps TRBD2 as D (6 bases). With 3 bases removed from V and 0 bases from J, the gap between germline ends came to 12 bases. Germline V gene data show CDR1 as MDHEN and CDR2 as SYDVKM. The CDR3 sequence is 15 residues long. The CDR3 DNA sequence: TGTGCCAGCAGTTTGGGGCGGGGACTCTCCTACGAGCAGTACTTC. This encodes CASSLGRGLSYEQYF. The whole variable domain, filled in from reference TRBV28 and TRBJ2-7, reads DVKVTQSSRYLVKRTGEKVFLECVQDMDHENMFWYRQDPGLGLRLIYFSYDVKMKEKGDIPEGYSVSREKKERFSLILESASTNQTSMYLCASSLGRGLSYEQYFGPGTRLTVT.

The chain is built from TRBV7-9 and TRBJ1-4; D not certain. From germline, CDR1 is SEHNR and CDR2 FQNEAQ (reference sequence). The length of the CDR3 is 13 residues. V gave up 1 base and J gave up 7 bases, with 7 bases separating them. For the CDR3, the DNA is TGTGCCAGCAGCTTAGGACATGGTGAAAAACTGTTTTTT. The encoded protein is CASSLGHGEKLFF.

This clone was seen a handful of times. The V and J genes are TRBV30 and TRBJ1-6; D uncertain. Germline V CDR1 and CDR2: GTSNPN, SVGIG (reference sequence). The CDR3 has 12 amino acids. Trimming pared 3 bases from V and 9 bases from J, leaving 9 bases between. The CDR3: CAWRSAGSPLHF. DNA for the CDR3: TGTGCCTGGAGGAGCGCGGGTTCACCCCTCCACTTT.

The J gene is TRBJ1-2, the V gene TRBV30; TRBD1 matches at 9 bases. Germline V gene sequence: CDR1 GTSNPN, CDR2 SVGIG (reference sequence). V trimming: 7 bases; J trimming: 4 bases; junction bases outside the gene matches: 7. The CDR3 extends over 13 amino acids. The CDR3: CASRTGASYGYTF. CDR3 nucleotides: TGTGCCTCCCGGACAGGGGCTTCCTATGGCTACACCTTC.

The rearrangement links TRBV9 to TRBJ1-1; D gene uncertain. The CDR3 is 15 amino acids. The V end lost 7 bases, the J end lost 1 base, and 17 bases lay between the germline ends. Germline V gives CDR1 SGDLS, CDR2 YYNGEE. The CDR3 loop reads CASGGPMLGNTEAFF. In nucleotides, the CDR3 is TGTGCCAGCGGAGGACCTATGTTGGGGAACACTGAAGCTTTCTTT.

This sequence joins TRBV9 and TRBJ1-4; a possible D gene is TRBD1 (6 bases). The CDR3 loop spans 16 amino acids. Per the germline V gene, CDR1 is SGDLS and CDR2 is YYNGEE. The V end was cut by 4 bases, the J end by 8 bases, with 21 bases between. The CDR3 sequence is CASSPRGGRVAEKLFF. The CDR3 DNA reads TGTGCCAGCAGCCCCCGGGGGGGCAGGGTTGCGGAAAAACTGTTTTTT.

This chain links TRBV13 with TRBJ2-2, with unresolved D. V lost 7 bases, J lost 6 bases, and 9 bases lay in between. CDR1 is PRHDT and CDR2 is FYEKMQ in the germline V gene (reference sequence). The CDR3 sequence is 12 residues long. The CDR3, as DNA: TGTGCCAGCACCAAGGTTGCCGGGGAGCTGTTTTTT. Translated, it gives CASTKVAGELFF.

V gene TRBV30 combines with J gene TRBJ1-1; D ambiguous. Germline V lookup: CDR1 GTSNPN, CDR2 SVGIG (reference sequence). This CDR3 region has 14 residues. Trimming removed 3 bases at V and 0 bases at J, with 11 bases between. For the CDR3, the DNA is TGTGCCTGGAGCCCGGGGAGCTTGAACACTGAAGCTTTCTTT. It encodes CAWSPGSLNTEAFF.

CDR3: CASSRSERRNTEAFF. The CDR3 nucleotides read TGTGCCAGCAGCAGGTCGGAGAGACGGAACACTGAAGCTTTCTTT. This chain connects TRBV7-7 to TRBJ1-1, with D uncertain. CDR3 size: 15 residues. V lost 5 bases and J 1 base, leaving 14 bases between the germline ends. Germline assignment: CDR1 SSHAT and CDR2 FNYEAQ (reference sequence).

V usage is TRBV2 and J usage is TRBJ1-4; 8 bases are a match to TRBD1. The CDR3 consists of 15 residues. The germline V gene has CDR1 SNHLY and CDR2 FYNNEI. V lost 4 bases and J lost 5; bases outside the gene matches: 6. CDR3 region: CASSGRTGRNEKLFF. The CDR3 DNA is TGTGCCAGCAGTGGGCGGACAGGGAGGAATGAAAAACTGTTTTTT.

This clone was observed a single time. The chain recombines TRBV3-1 (or the pseudogene TRBV3-2) with TRBJ2-2; TRBD2 aligns across 11 bases. The CDR3 length is 15 residues. J gave up 9 bases and V 3 bases, and 6 bases lay outside the gene matches. CDR1 and CDR2 from the germline V gene are LGHDT and YNNKEL (reference sequence). CDR3 in amino acids: CASSHTSGSARELFF. CDR3 nucleotide sequence: TGTGCCAGCAGCCATACTAGCGGGAGCGCACGGGAGCTGTTTTTT.

The chain joins TRBV27 to TRBJ1-5; D unclear. The V gene's germline CDR1 is MNHEY and CDR2 SMNVEV (reference sequence). The CDR3 has 15 amino acids. The ends were cut back, 3 bases at V and 4 bases at J, with 13 bases in the middle. The CDR3 is CASSFASANNQPQHF. The DNA of the CDR3 is TGTGCCAGCAGTTTTGCGTCAGCTAATAATCAGCCCCAGCATTTT.

This chain links TRBV5-1 with TRBJ1-1; TRBD1 aligns across 7 bases. The CDR3 runs 15 residues. V lost 0 bases and J lost 1; bases outside the gene matches: 3. The germline gives CDR1 SGHRS, CDR2 YFSETQ. The CDR3 protein is CASSLGGGRNTEAFF. As DNA, the CDR3 is TGCGCCAGCAGCTTGGGAGGGGGCCGGAACACTGAAGCTTTCTTT.

The CDR3 loop reads CASSGGQGNTIYF. The CDR3 bases are TGTGCCAGCTCCGGAGGGCAGGGAAACACCATATATTTT. The V and J genes are TRBV12-3 or TRBV12-4 and TRBJ1-3; D is undetermined. The CDR3 extends over 13 amino acids. V lost 8 bases to trimming and J lost 4 bases, with 12 bases between them.

This sequence joins TRBV5-1 and TRBJ2-7; TRBD2 is a possible D gene (6 bases). Germline V gene data show CDR1 as SGHRS and CDR2 as YFSETQ. V shed 5 bases and J shed 0 bases, with 15 bases lying between them. CDR3 length: 15 amino acids. The CDR3 DNA follows: TGCGCCAGCAGTCGGACGGACTACAGCTCCTACGAGCAGTACTTC. It encodes CASSRTDYSSYEQYF.

The CDR3 coding sequence is TGTGGGGCGGGGCCGAGCTACACTGAAGCTTTCTTT. It codes for CGAGPSYTEAFF. The chain couples TRBV30 to TRBJ1-1; weak D call: TRBD1 (5 bases). CDR1 is GTSNPN and CDR2 is SVGIG in the germline V gene (reference sequence). The CDR3 has 12 amino acids.